The rows below give T cell receptor beta chains drawn from one sample of a study of Graves' ophthalmopathy and Graves' hyperthyroidism. TCRdb redid the calling of the multiplex PCR reads with MiXCR, one entry per CDR3 protein. The table has around 600,000 distinct CDR3 sequences, over 40% seen once; the top ten hold over 2.5%. The sequenced material came from peripheral blood. These receptors originate from an adult man with Graves' ophthalmopathy. The CDR3 runs from the conserved cysteine through the conserved F or W. The order of the fields is CDR3 length, clone size, J gene, D gene, V gene, CDR3 protein, CDR3 DNA. A D gene is named only where the DNA matches it firmly. The size entry is marked missing in some rows and otherwise reads once, few, many or a size class.

CDR3 length: 15; clone size: few; J gene: TRBJ1-6; D gene: .; V gene: TRBV7-2; CDR3 protein: CASSLARGLGSPLHF; CDR3 DNA: TGTGCCAGCAGCTTAGCGAGAGGGCTTGGTTCACCCCTCCACTTT
CDR3 length: 15; clone size: .; J gene: TRBJ2-2; D gene: TRBD1; V gene: TRBV24-1; CDR3 protein: CATSETGTGIGELFF; CDR3 DNA: TGTGCCACCAGTGAGACCGGGACAGGGATCGGGGAGCTGTTTTTT
CDR3 length: 13; clone size: .; J gene: TRBJ2-7; D gene: .; V gene: TRBV2; CDR3 protein: CASNPPGSYEQYF; CDR3 DNA: TGTGCCAGCAATCCCCCAGGCTCCTACGAGCAGTACTTC
CDR3 length: 17; clone size: few; J gene: TRBJ2-7; D gene: TRBD2; V gene: TRBV2; CDR3 protein: CASSRRLAGGQNYEQYF; CDR3 DNA: TGTGCCAGCAGCCGTCGACTAGCGGGAGGGCAGAACTACGAGCAGTACTTC
CDR3 length: 15; clone size: .; J gene: TRBJ2-5; D gene: .; V gene: TRBV3-1; CDR3 protein: CASSPTGLYVETQYF; CDR3 DNA: TGTGCCAGCAGCCCTACAGGACTATACGTGGAGACCCAGTACTTC
CDR3 length: 16; clone size: many; J gene: TRBJ2-2; D gene: .; V gene: TRBV9; CDR3 protein: CASSPGVLPNTGELFF; CDR3 DNA: TGTGCCAGCAGCCCAGGAGTACTTCCGAACACCGGGGAGCTGTTTTTT
CDR3 length: 14; clone size: few; J gene: TRBJ1-4; D gene: .; V gene: TRBV7-9; CDR3 protein: CASSLVGRREKLFF; CDR3 DNA: TGTGCCAGCAGCTTAGTGGGAAGACGTGAAAAACTGTTTTTT
CDR3 length: 13; clone size: .; J gene: TRBJ1-6; D gene: .; V gene: TRBV27; CDR3 protein: CASRLRGGSPLHF; CDR3 DNA: TGTGCCAGCAGGCTCAGGGGTGGGTCACCCCTCCACTTT
CDR3 length: 16; clone size: many; J gene: TRBJ2-5; D gene: TRBD2; V gene: TRBV7-8; CDR3 protein: CASSWKAGAAQETQYF; CDR3 DNA: TGTGCCAGCAGCTGGAAGGCGGGAGCGGCCCAAGAGACCCAGTACTTC
CDR3 length: 13; clone size: once; J gene: TRBJ1-2; D gene: .; V gene: TRBV24-1; CDR3 protein: CATSDPAGYGYTF; CDR3 DNA: TGTGCCACCAGTGACCCGGCCGGGTATGGCTACACCTTC
CDR3 length: 13; clone size: many; J gene: TRBJ1-1; D gene: .; V gene: TRBV9; CDR3 protein: CASSVEPNTEAFF; CDR3 DNA: TGTGCCAGCAGCGTAGAGCCGAACACTGAAGCTTTCTTT
CDR3 length: 17; clone size: few; J gene: TRBJ1-1; D gene: .; V gene: TRBV12-5; CDR3 protein: CASGLVPQPRRDTEAFF; CDR3 DNA: TGTGCTAGTGGTTTGGTACCCCAGCCTAGACGGGACACTGAAGCTTTCTTT
CDR3 length: 16; clone size: .; J gene: TRBJ2-7; D gene: TRBD2; V gene: TRBV29-1; CDR3 protein: CSVEERIAGAGYEQYF; CDR3 DNA: TGCAGCGTTGAAGAGAGGATAGCGGGAGCGGGCTACGAGCAGTACTTC
CDR3 length: 14; clone size: .; J gene: TRBJ1-4; D gene: .; V gene: TRBV2; CDR3 protein: CASSYDRNNEKLFF; CDR3 DNA: TGTGCCAGCAGTTACGACAGGAATAATGAAAAACTGTTTTTT
CDR3 length: 14; clone size: .; J gene: TRBJ2-3; D gene: TRBD1; V gene: TRBV7-2; CDR3 protein: CASSLRGQTDTQYF; CDR3 DNA: TGTGCCAGCAGTTTGAGGGGACAGACGGATACGCAGTATTTT
CDR3 length: 15; clone size: few; J gene: TRBJ2-2; D gene: .; V gene: TRBV5-6; CDR3 protein: CASSSLGRGTGELFF; CDR3 DNA: TGTGCCAGCAGCTCTCTCGGAAGGGGGACCGGGGAGCTGTTTTTT
CDR3 length: 14; clone size: few; J gene: TRBJ1-4; D gene: .; V gene: TRBV12-3/TRBV12-4; CDR3 protein: CASSFGGLTGKLFF; CDR3 DNA: TGTGCCAGCAGCTTTGGTGGGCTAACAGGCAAACTGTTTTTT
CDR3 length: 13; clone size: .; J gene: TRBJ2-1; D gene: TRBD2; V gene: TRBV10-2; CDR3 protein: CASRPRGGNEQFF; CDR3 DNA: TGCGCCAGCAGGCCGCGGGGGGGAAATGAGCAGTTCTTC
CDR3 length: 16; clone size: .; J gene: TRBJ1-2; D gene: .; V gene: TRBV9; CDR3 protein: CASSSMSWGRGYGYTF; CDR3 DNA: TGTGCCAGCAGTTCAATGTCGTGGGGGCGCGGCTATGGCTACACCTTC
CDR3 length: 15; clone size: few; J gene: TRBJ1-5; D gene: TRBD1; V gene: TRBV6-2/TRBV6-3; CDR3 protein: CASSYSGTAYQPQHF; CDR3 DNA: TGTGCCAGCAGTTACTCGGGGACAGCCTATCAGCCCCAGCATTTT
CDR3 length: 16; clone size: few; J gene: TRBJ2-3; D gene: .; V gene: TRBV7-2; CDR3 protein: CASSDTGSVLPDTQYF; CDR3 DNA: TGTGCCAGCAGCGACACCGGGTCGGTACTCCCAGATACGCAGTATTTT
CDR3 length: 15; clone size: many; J gene: TRBJ2-2; D gene: .; V gene: TRBV10-3; CDR3 protein: CAISKGGSGTGELFF; CDR3 DNA: TGTGCCATCAGCAAGGGGGGGAGTGGCACCGGGGAGCTGTTTTTT
CDR3 length: 11; clone size: many; J gene: TRBJ2-7; D gene: .; V gene: TRBV29-1; CDR3 protein: CSVAINYEQYF; CDR3 DNA: TGCAGCGTTGCGATTAACTACGAGCAGTACTTC
CDR3 length: 13; clone size: .; J gene: TRBJ1-4; D gene: .; V gene: TRBV5-5; CDR3 protein: CASSLTDTEKLFF; CDR3 DNA: TGCGCCAGCAGCTTGACCGACACGGAAAAACTGTTTTTT
CDR3 length: 15; clone size: many; J gene: TRBJ2-5; D gene: TRBD2; V gene: TRBV9; CDR3 protein: CASSVRGGTEETQYF; CDR3 DNA: TGTGCCAGCAGCGTCCGGGGAGGGACTGAAGAGACCCAGTACTTC
CDR3 length: 15; clone size: many; J gene: TRBJ1-2; D gene: .; V gene: TRBV9; CDR3 protein: CASSVAIGTDYGYTF; CDR3 DNA: TGTGCCAGCAGCGTAGCTATCGGGACGGACTATGGCTACACCTTC
CDR3 length: 13; clone size: .; J gene: TRBJ1-1; D gene: TRBD1; V gene: TRBV25-1; CDR3 protein: CASSSLGGPAAFF; CDR3 DNA: TGTGCCAGCAGTTCCCTAGGGGGCCCTGCAGCTTTCTTT
CDR3 length: 16; clone size: .; J gene: TRBJ2-5; D gene: TRBD1; V gene: TRBV10-3; CDR3 protein: CAISEGTGRGAETQYF; CDR3 DNA: TGTGCCATCAGTGAGGGGACAGGGAGAGGGGCAGAGACCCAGTACTTC
CDR3 length: 16; clone size: .; J gene: TRBJ2-5; D gene: TRBD1; V gene: TRBV4-3; CDR3 protein: CASSQDTGTGGETQYF; CDR3 DNA: TGCGCCAGCAGCCAAGATACAGGGACAGGGGGGGAGACCCAGTACTTC
CDR3 length: 14; clone size: many; J gene: TRBJ1-5; D gene: .; V gene: TRBV2; CDR3 protein: CASSLDRLDQPQHF; CDR3 DNA: TGTGCCAGCAGTTTGGACAGACTCGATCAGCCCCAGCATTTT
CDR3 length: 14; clone size: many; J gene: TRBJ1-1; D gene: TRBD1; V gene: TRBV29-1; CDR3 protein: CSVGLTGGHTEAFF; CDR3 DNA: TGCAGCGTTGGCTTGACAGGGGGGCACACTGAAGCTTTCTTT
CDR3 length: 14; clone size: many; J gene: TRBJ1-2; D gene: .; V gene: TRBV12-3/TRBV12-4; CDR3 protein: CASSPPGGTYGYTF; CDR3 DNA: TGTGCCAGCAGCCCTCCGGGCGGGACCTATGGCTACACCTTC
CDR3 length: 15; clone size: many; J gene: TRBJ1-2; D gene: .; V gene: TRBV11-2; CDR3 protein: CASSLDTGTNYGYTF; CDR3 DNA: TGTGCCAGCAGCTTAGATACAGGGACGAACTATGGCTACACCTTC
CDR3 length: 14; clone size: .; J gene: TRBJ1-6; D gene: .; V gene: TRBV7-8; CDR3 protein: CAWSVGIGNSPLHF; CDR3 DNA: TGTGCCTGGAGTGTAGGGATAGGTAATTCACCCCTCCACTTT
CDR3 length: 15; clone size: many; J gene: TRBJ1-4; D gene: TRBD1; V gene: TRBV9; CDR3 protein: CASSVVGTGDEKLFF; CDR3 DNA: TGTGCCAGCAGCGTAGTGGGGACAGGGGATGAAAAACTGTTTTTT
CDR3 length: 13; clone size: .; J gene: TRBJ1-1; D gene: .; V gene: TRBV29-1; CDR3 protein: CSVEFAGNTEAFF; CDR3 DNA: TGCAGCGTTGAGTTCGCAGGGAATACTGAAGCTTTCTTT
CDR3 length: 12; clone size: .; J gene: TRBJ1-2; D gene: TRBD1; V gene: TRBV5-1; CDR3 protein: CASSYGQGGYTF; CDR3 DNA: TGCGCCAGCAGCTATGGACAGGGAGGCTACACCTTC
CDR3 length: 14; clone size: many; J gene: TRBJ2-2; D gene: TRBD1; V gene: TRBV7-6; CDR3 protein: CASSLGQDTGELFF; CDR3 DNA: TGTGCCAGCAGCTTGGGACAGGACACCGGGGAGCTGTTTTTT
CDR3 length: 16; clone size: .; J gene: TRBJ1-3; D gene: .; V gene: TRBV29-1; CDR3 protein: CSVPEGSAVFGNTIYF; CDR3 DNA: TGCAGCGTCCCTGAGGGTTCGGCCGTCTTTGGAAACACCATATATTTT
CDR3 length: 14; clone size: many; J gene: TRBJ2-2; D gene: .; V gene: TRBV11-2; CDR3 protein: CASSLGSNTGELFF; CDR3 DNA: TGTGCCAGCAGCTTAGGGTCAAACACCGGGGAGCTGTTTTTT
CDR3 length: 16; clone size: many; J gene: TRBJ1-4; D gene: .; V gene: TRBV7-2; CDR3 protein: CASSLVGVATNEKLFF; CDR3 DNA: TGTGCCAGCAGCTTAGTTGGGGTTGCAACTAATGAAAAACTGTTTTTT
CDR3 length: 15; clone size: .; J gene: TRBJ2-4; D gene: .; V gene: TRBV11-2; CDR3 protein: CASRSGLGAKNIQYF; CDR3 DNA: TGTGCCAGCAGATCGGGGTTGGGGGCCAAAAACATTCAGTACTTC